This TCR beta chain is drawn from a study of human T cells and chemical hapten exposure. This clonotype was picked up many times. Time point denoted: patch test 1, 2 weeks after DPC sensitization. Documented treatment: therapeutic diphenylcyclopropenone sensitization with weekly scalp DPC. TCRdb recomputed calls from the RACE reads with MiXCR, one row per CDR3 protein. In the table there are around 77,000 distinct CDR3 sequences, about 9.4% of which are singletons. This CDR3 contains 14 residues. V was pared by 6 bases and J by 11 bases, with 11 bases of the junction left unmatched. Sequenced material: whole blood, taken in connection with sensitization to the hapten diphenylcyclopropenone (DPC). The clonotype originates from a woman aged 40 to 50 with alopecia areata. Some clones in this sample may be carry-over from other donors' samples. This rearrangement joins TRBV12-3 or TRBV12-4 to TRBJ2-1; 9 bases match TRBD2. CDR3 coding DNA: TGTGCCAGCAGGCCGAGCGCGGGAGGGGCCAAGCAGTTCTTC. Its protein is CASRPSAGGAKQFF.